This entry lists 2 T cell receptor beta chains sequenced from one sample in a study of T cell responses to AZD1222 COVID-19 vaccine. This table comes from immunoSEQ multiplex PCR, and its TCRdb copy is limited to in-frame clones, with some not included. The table lists 55,000 to 80,000 clones, around 75% of them singletons. The sequences come from peripheral blood, collected on day 0 of AZD1222 vaccination. These receptors all stem from an adult in good health.

The chain carries TRBV3-1 (or the pseudogene TRBV3-2) and TRBJ1-1; no firm D call. Per the germline V gene, CDR1 is LGHDT and CDR2 is YNNKEL (reference sequence). This CDR3 region has 13 residues. V lost 1 base to trimming and J lost 7 bases, with 10 bases between them. The CDR3 loop is CASSQGLRIEAFF. The CDR3 DNA is TGTGCCAGCAGCCAAGGTCTGAGGATTGAAGCTTTCTTT.

The chain carries TRBV12-3 or TRBV12-4 and TRBJ1-2; the D gene is possibly TRBD1 (5 bases). V lost 3 bases to trimming and J lost 6 bases, with 11 bases between them. This CDR3 is built from 13 residues. The CDR3 DNA reads TGTGCCAGCAGTTTGGAGGGGAGCCATGGCTACACCTTC. This sequence encodes CASSLEGSHGYTF.